The 18 T cell receptor beta chains given below trace back to one sample, sequenced in a study of cytomegalovirus exposure and HLA in healthy donors. Amplification used 60 Vbeta primers and 13 Jbeta primers. Clones were sequenced by immunoSEQ multiplex PCR, and TCRdb holds only the in-frame ones, with some missing. The data hold about 180,000 clones, with 84% observed a single time. Sequenced: PBMCs. Receptor source: a girl aged 10 to 17 in good health and CMV-seropositive.

The V gene is TRBV28, the J gene TRBJ1-2, with D perhaps TRBD1 (6 bases). Germline V gives CDR1 MDHEN, CDR2 SYDVKM. CDR3 length: 16 residues. Between the trimmed V and J ends, which lost 2 bases and 2 bases, there was a span of 15 bases. The CDR3 nucleotides are TGTGCCAGCAGTTTAATCGGCCAGGGGTACAACTATGGCTACACCTTC. Translated: CASSLIGQGYNYGYTF.

This rearrangement joins TRBV27 to TRBJ1-1, with TRBD1 matching 7 bases. Germline values: CDR1 MNHEY, CDR2 SMNVEV (reference sequence). This CDR3 is built from 13 residues. V trimming: 5 bases; J trimming: 5 bases; junction bases outside the gene matches: 5. The CDR3 DNA is TGTGCCAGCAGTGCACAGGGGTGGACTGAAGCTTTCTTT. Residues: CASSAQGWTEAFF.

This clone was found a few times. This chain uses TRBV4-1 with TRBJ1-1; D not resolved. The germline V gene encodes CDR1 MGHRA and CDR2 YSYEKL. The germline V and J ends were trimmed by 6 bases and 5 bases, with 13 bases remaining between them. This CDR3 is built from 13 residues. This CDR3 is CASRASLVTEAFF. CDR3 DNA sequence: TGCGCCAGCAGGGCAAGTTTGGTGACTGAAGCTTTCTTT.

The chain has TRBV5-1 and TRBJ2-7; D call uncertain. Trimming stripped 2 bases from V and 1 base from J, with 13 bases between. The V gene's germline CDR1 is SGHRS and CDR2 YFSETQ. The CDR3 is 15 amino acids. The CDR3 DNA reads as TGCGCCAGCAGCTTACGAATGGCGGTATCCTACGAGCAGTACTTC. This translates into CASSLRMAVSYEQYF.

This chain connects TRBV7-2 to TRBJ1-1, with TRBD1 matching over 8 bases. V dropped 2 bases and J dropped 10; count of bases not matched to a gene: 6. Germline CDR1 reads SGHTA; CDR2 reads FQGNSA. The CDR3 is 13 residues long. The CDR3 sequence is CASSLRWGQVAFF. CDR3 nucleotide sequence: TGTGCCAGCAGCTTACGGTGGGGACAGGTAGCTTTCTTT.

The V call is TRBV29-1, the J call TRBJ1-2; a possible D gene is TRBD1 (6 bases). Germline values: CDR1 SQVTM, CDR2 ANQGSEA. Trimming shortened V by 3 bases and J by 4 bases, and 15 bases separated the two germline ends. The CDR3 is 14 amino acids. CDR3 in DNA: TGCAGCGTTGAGGTCGGGGGGGGCTCCTATGGCTACACCTTC. This gives the protein CSVEVGGGSYGYTF.

The J gene is TRBJ2-1, the V gene TRBV5-6; 11 bases map to TRBD1. The CDR3 runs to 15 residues. Trimming took 1 base from V and 6 from J; bases not matched to a gene: 3. Germline CDR1 reads SGHDT; CDR2 reads YYEEEE. CDR3 region: CASSLPGTGGNEQFF. As DNA, the CDR3 is TGTGCCAGCAGCTTGCCTGGGACAGGGGGCAATGAGCAGTTCTTC.

The chain links TRBV5-1 to TRBJ2-7, with 7 bases lining up with TRBD1. Germline V CDR1 and CDR2: SGHRS, YFSETQ. V lost 4 bases and J lost 0; bases outside the gene matches: 10. There are 16 residues in the CDR3. CDR3 sequence reads: CASSANPGTDSYEQYF. In DNA form, the CDR3 reads TGCGCCAGCAGCGCCAACCCCGGGACAGACTCCTACGAGCAGTACTTC.

The DNA of the CDR3 is TGTGCCAGCAGCGTAGCTCGGATAGCGGGGGAGATTAGCACCGGGGAGCTGTTTTTT. It is translated as CASSVARIAGEISTGELFF. The chain links TRBV9 to TRBJ2-2; 9 positions agree with TRBD2. The CDR3 covers 19 residues. The germline gives CDR1 SGDLS, CDR2 YYNGEE. V shed 0 bases, J shed 4 bases, and the junction held 13 bases outside the gene matches.

The V call is TRBV4-1, the J call TRBJ2-7; D is ambiguous. Trimming pared 2 bases from V and 0 bases from J, leaving 11 bases between. Germline V gene sequence: CDR1 MGHRA, CDR2 YSYEKL. The CDR3 consists of 15 residues. For the CDR3, the DNA is TGCGCCAGCAGCCAAATATTGGAGAACTCCTACGAGCAGTACTTC. Translation gives CASSQILENSYEQYF.

In DNA, the CDR3 is TGTGCCAGCAGTCCCACAGCGAACACTGAAGCTTTCTTT. Translation gives CASSPTANTEAFF. The chain couples TRBV27 to TRBJ1-1; D gene unclear. This CDR3 contains 13 residues. The germline V gene encodes CDR1 MNHEY and CDR2 SMNVEV (reference sequence). Trimming took 5 bases from V and 1 from J, leaving 8 bases between them.

This rearrangement joins TRBV7-9 to TRBJ2-1; 11 bases agree with TRBD2. The CDR3 consists of 16 residues. The V and J ends lost 4 bases and 7 bases, in that order; junction bases with no gene match: 9. The germline CDR1 and CDR2 sequences are SEHNR and FQNEAQ (reference sequence). This CDR3 is CASSYVSGGAWNEQFF. The CDR3 nucleotides are TGTGCCAGCAGCTACGTTAGCGGGGGGGCCTGGAATGAGCAGTTCTTC. Full variable domain (missing parts from reference TRBV7-9 and TRBJ2-1): DTGVSQNPRHKITKRGQNVTFRCDPISEHNRLYWYRQTLGQGPEFLTYFQNEAQLEKSRLLSDRFSAERPKGSFSTLEIQRTEQGDSAMYLCASSYVSGGAWNEQFFGPGTRLTVL.

There are a few counts of this clone. Germline and junction disagree at one end, which may indicate a read error. V and J are TRBV5-8 and TRBJ1-3; D gene uncertain. Germline V gene sequence: CDR1 SGHTS, CDR2 YDEGEE. The CDR3 runs 11 residues. The CDR3 sequence is CASSLGSPLDF. DNA for the CDR3: TGTGCCAGCAGCTTGGGGTCCCCGTTAGATTTT.

V is TRBV6-4 and J is TRBJ1-1; 7 bases map to TRBD1. This CDR3 region has 13 residues. V gave up 7 bases and J gave up 4 bases; unmatched junction bases: 6. Germline values: CDR1 MRHNA, CDR2 SNTAGT. CDR3 DNA sequence: TGTGCCAGCAAGGACAGGACAGGCACTGAAGCTTTCTTT. It is translated as CASKDRTGTEAFF.

This clone was counted once. The V call is TRBV7-3, the J call TRBJ2-1; TRBD1 might be the D (5 bases). This CDR3 region has 13 residues. Germline V gene lookup returns CDR1 SGHTA and CDR2 FQGTGA. V dropped 4 bases and J dropped 6 bases, with 10 bases sitting between them. The CDR3 DNA sequence: TGTGCCAGCAGCTCTCAGGGTGGCAATGAGCAGTTCTTC. Protein: CASSSQGGNEQFF.

This clone was detected only a few times. The rearrangement joins TRBV27 to TRBJ1-2; 11 bases line up with TRBD1. The germline V gene has CDR1 MNHEY and CDR2 SMNVEV (reference sequence). There are 15 residues in the CDR3. Losses at the gene ends were 5 bases for V and 7 bases for J; bases not matched to a gene: 9. The CDR3 nucleotides read TGTGCCAGCAGTCTCTGGGGGGGACAGGGGGGTGGCTACACCTTC. Protein sequence: CASSLWGGQGGGYTF.

The J gene is TRBJ1-5, the V gene TRBV10-3; a weak D match, TRBD1 (5 bases). In germline, CDR1 is ENHRY, CDR2 SYGVKD. The CDR3 spans 17 residues. V was trimmed by 3 bases and J by 3 bases, leaving 18 bases between them. The CDR3 DNA reads TGTGCCATCAGTGATTCGAAGGTGGGGCAAATCAATCAGCCCCAGCATTTT. It encodes CAISDSKVGQINQPQHF.

The rearrangement links TRBV14 to TRBJ1-2, with 9 bases aligning to TRBD1. The CDR3 extends over 17 amino acids. Germline loops: CDR1 SGHDN, CDR2 FVKESK. The V and J ends lost 2 bases and 4 bases, in that order; junction bases with no gene match: 11. The CDR3 region is CASSQIGTGGARYGYTF. DNA for the CDR3: TGTGCCAGCAGCCAAATCGGTACAGGGGGCGCCCGCTATGGCTACACCTTC.